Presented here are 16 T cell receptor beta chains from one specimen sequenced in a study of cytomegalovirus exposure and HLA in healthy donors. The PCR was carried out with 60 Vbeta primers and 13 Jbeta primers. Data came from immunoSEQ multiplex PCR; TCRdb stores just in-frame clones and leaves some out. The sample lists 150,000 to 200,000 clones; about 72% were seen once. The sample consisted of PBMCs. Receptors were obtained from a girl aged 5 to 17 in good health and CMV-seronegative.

CDR3 nucleotide sequence: TGTGCCAGCAGCTTATCGGGGAACAATCAGCCCCAGCATTTT. Its protein product is CASSLSGNNQPQHF. The V and J genes are TRBV7-9 and TRBJ1-5; no reliable D call. The CDR3 has 14 residues. The germline V gene encodes CDR1 SEHNR and CDR2 FQNEAQ (reference sequence). V lost 2 bases and J lost 3, with 8 bases in between.

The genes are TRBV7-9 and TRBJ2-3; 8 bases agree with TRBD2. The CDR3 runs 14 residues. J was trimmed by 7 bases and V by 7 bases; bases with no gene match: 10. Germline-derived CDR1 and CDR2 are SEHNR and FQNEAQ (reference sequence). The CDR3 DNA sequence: TGTGCCAGCATCCCGGGGGGGTATGGAAATACGCAGTATTTT. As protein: CASIPGGYGNTQYF.

CDR3 coding DNA: TGTGCCAGCAGTCTTGACAGGGGCGGGTATGGCTACACCTTC. Translated: CASSLDRGGYGYTF. V gene TRBV27 combines with J gene TRBJ1-2; TRBD1 matches at 8 bases. This CDR3 spans 14 amino acids. With 5 bases clipped from V and 5 bases from J, the junction kept 7 bases outside the gene matches. CDR1 MNHEY and CDR2 SMNVEV come from the germline V gene (reference sequence).

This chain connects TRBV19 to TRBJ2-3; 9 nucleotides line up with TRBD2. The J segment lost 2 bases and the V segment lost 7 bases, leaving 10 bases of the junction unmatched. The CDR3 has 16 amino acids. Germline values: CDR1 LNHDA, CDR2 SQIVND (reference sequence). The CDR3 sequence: CASNIGLAGFTDTQYF. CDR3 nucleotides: TGTGCCAGTAATATCGGTCTAGCGGGATTCACAGATACGCAGTATTTT.

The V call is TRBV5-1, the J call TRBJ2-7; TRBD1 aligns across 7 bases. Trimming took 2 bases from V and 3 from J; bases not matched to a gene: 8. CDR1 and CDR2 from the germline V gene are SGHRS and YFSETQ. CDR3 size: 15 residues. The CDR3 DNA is TGCGCCAGCAGCTTCAATGGACAGGAGGTCTACGAGCAGTACTTC. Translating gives CASSFNGQEVYEQYF.

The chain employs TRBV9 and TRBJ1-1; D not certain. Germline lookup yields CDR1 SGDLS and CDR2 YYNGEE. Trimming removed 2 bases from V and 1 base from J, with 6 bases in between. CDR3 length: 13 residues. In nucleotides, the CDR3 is TGTGCCAGCAGCGTGATTAGGAACACTGAAGCTTTCTTT. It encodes CASSVIRNTEAFF.

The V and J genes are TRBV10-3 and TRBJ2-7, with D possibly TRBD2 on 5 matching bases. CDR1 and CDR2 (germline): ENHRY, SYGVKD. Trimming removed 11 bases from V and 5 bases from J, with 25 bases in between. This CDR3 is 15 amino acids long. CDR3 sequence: CASRRGGGLVDEQYF. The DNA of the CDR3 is TGTGCCTCCCGCCGCGGAGGTGGATTAGTTGACGAGCAGTACTTC.

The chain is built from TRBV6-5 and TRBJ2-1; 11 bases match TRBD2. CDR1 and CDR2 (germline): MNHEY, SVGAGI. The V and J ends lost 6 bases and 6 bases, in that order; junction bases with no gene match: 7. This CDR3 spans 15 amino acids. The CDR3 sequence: CASSQTSGAFNEQFF. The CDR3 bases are TGTGCCAGCAGCCAGACTAGCGGGGCATTCAATGAGCAGTTCTTC.

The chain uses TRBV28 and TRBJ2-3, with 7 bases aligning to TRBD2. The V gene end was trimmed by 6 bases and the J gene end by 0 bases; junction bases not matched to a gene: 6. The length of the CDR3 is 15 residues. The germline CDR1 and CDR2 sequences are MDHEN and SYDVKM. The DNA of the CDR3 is TGTGCCAGCAGCCCAAGCGGGAAAAGCACAGATACGCAGTATTTT. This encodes CASSPSGKSTDTQYF.

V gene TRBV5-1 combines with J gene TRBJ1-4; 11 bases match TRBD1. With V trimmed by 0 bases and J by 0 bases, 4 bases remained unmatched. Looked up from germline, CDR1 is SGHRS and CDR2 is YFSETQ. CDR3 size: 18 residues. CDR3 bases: TGCGCCAGCAGCTTGGAGACGGGACAGGGGGCAACTAATGAAAAACTGTTTTTT. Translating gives CASSLETGQGATNEKLFF.

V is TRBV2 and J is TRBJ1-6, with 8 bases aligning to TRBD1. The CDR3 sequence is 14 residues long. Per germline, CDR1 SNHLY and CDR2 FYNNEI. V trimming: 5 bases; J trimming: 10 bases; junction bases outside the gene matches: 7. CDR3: CASSPGQGGSPLHF. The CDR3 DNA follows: TGTGCCAGCAGTCCTGGACAGGGAGGCTCACCCCTCCACTTT.

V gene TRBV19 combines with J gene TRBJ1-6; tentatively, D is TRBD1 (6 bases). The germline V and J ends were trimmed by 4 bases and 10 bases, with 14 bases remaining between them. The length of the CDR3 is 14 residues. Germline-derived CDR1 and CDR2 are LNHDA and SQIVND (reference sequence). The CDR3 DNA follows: TGTGCCAGTAGTACCCGGGACATGAAATCACCCCTCCACTTT. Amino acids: CASSTRDMKSPLHF.

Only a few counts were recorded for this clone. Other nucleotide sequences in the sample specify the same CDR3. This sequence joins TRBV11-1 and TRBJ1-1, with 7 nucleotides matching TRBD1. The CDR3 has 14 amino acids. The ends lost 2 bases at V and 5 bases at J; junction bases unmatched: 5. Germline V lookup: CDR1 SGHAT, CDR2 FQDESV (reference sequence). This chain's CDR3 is CASSLSGGKTEAFF. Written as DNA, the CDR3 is TGTGCCAGCAGCTTATCAGGGGGGAAGACTGAAGCTTTCTTT.

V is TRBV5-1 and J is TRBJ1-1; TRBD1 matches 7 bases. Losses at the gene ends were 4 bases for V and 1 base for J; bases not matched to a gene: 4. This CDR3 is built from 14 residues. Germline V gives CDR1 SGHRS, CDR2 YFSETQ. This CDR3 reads CASSIRDRNTEAFF. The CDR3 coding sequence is TGCGCCAGCAGCATCCGGGACAGGAACACTGAAGCTTTCTTT.

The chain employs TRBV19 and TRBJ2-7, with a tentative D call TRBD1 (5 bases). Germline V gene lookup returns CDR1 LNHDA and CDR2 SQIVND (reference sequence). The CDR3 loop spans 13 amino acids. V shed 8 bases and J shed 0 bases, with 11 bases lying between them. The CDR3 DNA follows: TGTGCCAGTGCTGGGGCGAGCTCCTACGAGCAGTACTTC. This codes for CASAGASSYEQYF.

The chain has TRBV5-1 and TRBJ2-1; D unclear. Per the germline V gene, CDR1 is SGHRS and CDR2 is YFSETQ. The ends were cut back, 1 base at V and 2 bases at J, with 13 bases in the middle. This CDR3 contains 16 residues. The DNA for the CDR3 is TGCGCCAGCAGCTTGCGGTCTAAGTCTCCCTACAATGAGCAGTTCTTC. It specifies CASSLRSKSPYNEQFF.